Only a few counts were recorded for the clone carrying this T cell receptor (beta chain). This sample stems from a study of OX40 agonist ivuxolimab in advanced cancers. Study-level background: Patients with prior anti-PD-1, anti-PD-L1 or anti-CTLA-4 therapy were eligible; 40% had some.

Some clones are missing from TCRdb's copy, which holds only in-frame ones; the method was immunoSEQ multiplex PCR. The data contain 6,500 to 8,000 clones, 75% to 80% of them singletons. V dropped 4 bases and J dropped 2 bases, with 12 bases sitting between them. The germline V gene has CDR1 SGDLS and CDR2 YYNGEE. This CDR3 has 15 amino acids. This TCR derives from an adult with an advanced solid tumor such as melanoma, head and neck, liver or kidney cancer. The V gene is TRBV9, the J gene TRBJ2-2; D remains ambiguous. Specimen: CD4+ or CD8+ T cells sorted from blood, collected in a trial of the OX40 agonist ivuxolimab. CDR3 sequence: CASSPQKTNTGELFF. CDR3 nucleotide sequence: TGTGCCAGCAGCCCCCAAAAAACTAACACCGGGGAGCTGTTTTTT.